This T cell receptor beta chain was documented in a study of T cells expressing NK-cell markers. Turning to the study itself: The eight sequenced donors comprised seven who were HCMV-seropositive and one who was seronegative.

About this clonotype itself: Its antigen is not identified.

Study outcomes and limitations: Once again these clonotypes came out on top in the CD3+CD56-NKG2C+ fraction of several donors. Dominant NKG2C+ clonotypes in a handful of donors made up about 1.0-7.5% of CD8+ T cells.

TCRdb reprocessed the 5' RACE reads and reports one entry per CDR3 protein, with no DNA. The sample table sets out some 410,000 distinct CDR3 sequences. Germline CDR1 is SGHRS and CDR2 is YFSETQ. The CDR3 has 15 amino acids. This TCR derives from a woman aged 18 to 75 in good health. Sequencing input: blood T cells: a sorted CD56 or NKG2C T cell subset, CD4+ or CD8+ T cells, or bulk PBMC T cells (not recorded which). J is TRBJ1-4 and V is TRBV5-1; TCRdb outputs TRBD1, but without DNA this stays unchecked. The CDR3 spells CASKTGVPTNEKLFF.